The 10 T cell receptor beta chains below all came from one sample that was sequenced in a study of cytomegalovirus exposure and HLA in healthy donors. With 60 Vbeta and 13 Jbeta primers, the PCR was carried out. Profiled with immunoSEQ multiplex PCR; TCRdb holds only in-frame clones, not every one. The sample lists 150,000 or so clones; around 82% were seen once. The sequenced material came from PBMCs. The origin of the receptors is a man aged 50-59 years in good health and CMV-seronegative.

The chain joins TRBV29-1 to TRBJ2-1; 10 bases are shared with TRBD2. The germline V gene has CDR1 SQVTM and CDR2 ANQGSEA. V lost 3 bases, J lost 12 bases, and 14 bases stayed unmatched. The CDR3 runs to 15 residues. In nucleotides, the CDR3 is TGCAGCGTTGAGAGGGGGACTAGCGACTCAAAAAGGCAGTTCTTC. Its translation: CSVERGTSDSKRQFF.

The chain has TRBV5-4 and TRBJ2-5; D is possibly TRBD2 (7 bases). Germline V gene data show CDR1 as SGHNT and CDR2 as YYREEE (reference sequence). The CDR3 extends over 15 amino acids. Trimming stripped 4 bases from V and 5 bases from J, with 18 bases between. CDR3 in DNA: TGTGCCAGCAGCCAATGGGGGGGGCCAGGGGAGACCCAGTACTTC. Translated: CASSQWGGPGETQYF.

This clone came up once. The chain uses TRBV19 and TRBJ1-1; TRBD1 agrees at 9 bases. Looked up from germline, CDR1 is LNHDA and CDR2 is SQIVND (reference sequence). The CDR3 has 14 residues. The V segment lost 4 bases and the J segment 4 bases; nucleotides outside the gene matches: 4. The CDR3 region is CASSTTGGSTEAFF. CDR3 nucleotide sequence: TGTGCCAGTAGTACGACAGGGGGGAGCACTGAAGCTTTCTTT.

The rearrangement links TRBV10-3 to TRBJ1-2, with TRBD1 identical over 7 bases. There are 14 residues in the CDR3. Germline CDR1 ENHRY, CDR2 SYGVKD. The CDR3 sequence is CGEVRGQSNYGYTF. CDR3 coding DNA: TGTGGAGAAGTCCGGGGACAGTCTAACTATGGCTACACCTTC.

This clone was detected a few times. V is TRBV2 and J is TRBJ1-1, with D unresolved. CDR3 size: 11 residues. Deletions cut 5 bases from V and 2 bases from J, with 3 bases between. CDR1 is SNHLY and CDR2 is FYNNEI in the germline V gene. This CDR3 reads CASSPNTEAFF. The DNA of the CDR3 is TGTGCCAGCAGTCCTAACACTGAAGCTTTCTTT.

The rearrangement joins TRBV29-1 to TRBJ1-4, with D maybe TRBD1 (6 bases). From germline, CDR1 is SQVTM and CDR2 ANQGSEA. This CDR3 region has 15 residues. V lost 0 bases to trimming and J lost 4 bases, with 12 bases between them. CDR3 residues: CSVEDGGAFNEKLFF. CDR3 sequence (DNA): TGCAGCGTTGAAGATGGGGGGGCATTTAATGAAAAACTGTTTTTT.

As DNA, the CDR3 is TGTGCCAGCCAGGGGACAGGGTACTATGGCTACACCTTC. Amino acids: CASQGTGYYGYTF. The V call is TRBV25-1, the J call TRBJ1-2, with 9 bases fitting TRBD1. The CDR3 spans 13 residues. J lost 3 bases, V lost 8 bases, and 4 bases had no gene match. The germline V gene has CDR1 MGHDK and CDR2 SYGVNS.

The gene calls are TRBV9 and TRBJ1-1, with D unclear. Germline-derived CDR1 and CDR2 are SGDLS and YYNGEE. V lost 4 bases to trimming and J lost 5 bases, with 12 bases between them. The CDR3 runs to 13 residues. The CDR3: CASSTRSGTEAFF. DNA of the CDR3: TGTGCCAGCAGCACCCGCAGCGGAACTGAAGCTTTCTTT.

The V gene is TRBV18, the J gene TRBJ1-1, with 10 nucleotides matching TRBD1. The CDR3 runs 15 residues. J gave up 0 bases and V 6 bases, and 4 bases lay outside the gene matches. Germline assignment: CDR1 KGHSH and CDR2 LQKENI. The CDR3 DNA is TGTGCCAGCTCGGAGGGACAGGGGATGAACACTGAAGCTTTCTTT. It specifies CASSEGQGMNTEAFF.

The rearrangement links TRBV5-1 to TRBJ2-5, with TRBD2 matching 11 bases. CDR3 length: 18 residues. V dropped 4 bases and J dropped 0; count of bases not matched to a gene: 11. Germline assignment: CDR1 SGHRS and CDR2 YFSETQ. CDR3 DNA sequence: TGCGCCAGCAGCACGGGCCGTCCTAGCGGGAGGTACCAAGAGACCCAGTACTTC. It specifies CASSTGRPSGRYQETQYF.